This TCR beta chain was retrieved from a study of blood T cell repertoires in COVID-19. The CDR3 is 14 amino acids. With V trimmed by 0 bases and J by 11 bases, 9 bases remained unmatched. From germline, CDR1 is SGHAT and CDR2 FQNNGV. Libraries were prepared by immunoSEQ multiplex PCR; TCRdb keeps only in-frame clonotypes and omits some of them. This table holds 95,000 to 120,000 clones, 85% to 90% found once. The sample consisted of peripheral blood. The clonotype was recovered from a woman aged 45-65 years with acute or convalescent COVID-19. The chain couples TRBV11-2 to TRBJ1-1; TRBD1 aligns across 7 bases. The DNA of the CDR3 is TGTGCCAGCAGCTTAGATAGGGGGCAAGGGTTGGCTTTCTTT. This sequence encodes CASSLDRGQGLAFF.